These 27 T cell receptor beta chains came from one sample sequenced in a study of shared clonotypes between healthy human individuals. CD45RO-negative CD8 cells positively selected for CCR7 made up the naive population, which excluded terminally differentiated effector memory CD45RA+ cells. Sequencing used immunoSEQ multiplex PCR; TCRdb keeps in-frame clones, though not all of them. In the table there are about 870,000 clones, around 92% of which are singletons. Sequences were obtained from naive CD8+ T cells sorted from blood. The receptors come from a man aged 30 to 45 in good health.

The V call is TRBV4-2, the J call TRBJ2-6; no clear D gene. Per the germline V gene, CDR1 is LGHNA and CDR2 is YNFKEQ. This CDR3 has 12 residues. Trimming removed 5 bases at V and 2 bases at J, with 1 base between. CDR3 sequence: CASSAGANVLTF. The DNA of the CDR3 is TGTGCCAGCAGCGCTGGGGCCAACGTCCTGACTTTC.

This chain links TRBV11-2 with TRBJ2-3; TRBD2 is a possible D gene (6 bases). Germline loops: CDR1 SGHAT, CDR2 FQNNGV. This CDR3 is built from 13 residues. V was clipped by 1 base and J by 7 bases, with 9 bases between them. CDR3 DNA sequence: TGTGCCAGCAGCTTAGCGGGACTCAATACGCAGTATTTT. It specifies CASSLAGLNTQYF.

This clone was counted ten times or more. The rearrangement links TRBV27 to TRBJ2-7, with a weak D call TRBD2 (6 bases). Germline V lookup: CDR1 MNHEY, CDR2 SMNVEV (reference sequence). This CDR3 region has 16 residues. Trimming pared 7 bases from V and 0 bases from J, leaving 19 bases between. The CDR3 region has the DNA TGTGCCAGCACCCCTTCGGTGGGGGGTCTCTCCTACGAGCAGTACTTC. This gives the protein CASTPSVGGLSYEQYF.

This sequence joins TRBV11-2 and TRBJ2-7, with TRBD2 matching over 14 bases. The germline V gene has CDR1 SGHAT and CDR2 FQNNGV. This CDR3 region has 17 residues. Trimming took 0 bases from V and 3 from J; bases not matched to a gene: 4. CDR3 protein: CASSLDGTSGRLYEQYF. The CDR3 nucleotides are TGTGCCAGCAGCTTAGATGGGACTAGCGGGAGACTCTACGAGCAGTACTTC.

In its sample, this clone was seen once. The CDR3 sequence is CAAIGSNEQFF. The CDR3 bases are TGTGCCGCTATAGGGAGCAATGAGCAGTTCTTC. J is TRBJ2-1 and V is TRBV27; D may be TRBD2 (5 bases). V dropped 11 bases and J dropped 6 bases, with 11 bases sitting between them. Germline assignment: CDR1 MNHEY and CDR2 SMNVEV (reference sequence). The CDR3 runs to 11 residues.

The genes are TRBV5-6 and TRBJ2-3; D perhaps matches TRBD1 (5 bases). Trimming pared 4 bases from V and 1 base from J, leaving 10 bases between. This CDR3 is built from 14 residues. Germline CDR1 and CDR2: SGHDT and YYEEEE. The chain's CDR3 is CASSRGEGTDTQYF. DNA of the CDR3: TGTGCCAGCAGCAGGGGCGAGGGCACAGATACGCAGTATTTT.

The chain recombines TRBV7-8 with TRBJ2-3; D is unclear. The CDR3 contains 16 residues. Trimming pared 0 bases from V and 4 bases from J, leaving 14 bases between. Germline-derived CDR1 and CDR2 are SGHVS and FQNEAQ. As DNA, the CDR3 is TGTGCCAGCAGCTTAGCGTGGGGTAGGCCGGCAGATACGCAGTATTTT. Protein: CASSLAWGRPADTQYF. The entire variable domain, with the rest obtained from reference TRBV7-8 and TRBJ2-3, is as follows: GAGVSQSPRYKVAKRGQDVALRCDPISGHVSLFWYQQALGQGPEFLTYFQNEAQLDKSGLPSDRFFAERPEGSVSTLKIQRTQQEDSAVYLCASSLAWGRPADTQYFGPGTRLTVL.

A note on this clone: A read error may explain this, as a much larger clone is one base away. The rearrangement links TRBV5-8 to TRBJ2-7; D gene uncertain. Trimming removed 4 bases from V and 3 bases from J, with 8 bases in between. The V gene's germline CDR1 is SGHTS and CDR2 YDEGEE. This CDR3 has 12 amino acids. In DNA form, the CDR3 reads TGTGCCAGCAGCCATACCGACTACGAGCAGTACTTC. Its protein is CASSHTDYEQYF. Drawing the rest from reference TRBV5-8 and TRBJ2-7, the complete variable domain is EAGVTQSPTHLIKTRGQQATLRCSPISGHTSVYWYQQALGLGLQFLLWYDEGEERNRGNFPPRFSGRQFPNYSSELNVNALELEDSALYLCASSHTDYEQYFGPGTRLTVT.

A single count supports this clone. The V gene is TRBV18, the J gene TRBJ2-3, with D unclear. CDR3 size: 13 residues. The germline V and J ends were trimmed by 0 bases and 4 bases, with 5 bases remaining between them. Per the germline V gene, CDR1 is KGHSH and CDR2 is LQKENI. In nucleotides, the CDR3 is TGTGCCAGCTCACCACCGGAAGCAGATACGCAGTATTTT. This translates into CASSPPEADTQYF.

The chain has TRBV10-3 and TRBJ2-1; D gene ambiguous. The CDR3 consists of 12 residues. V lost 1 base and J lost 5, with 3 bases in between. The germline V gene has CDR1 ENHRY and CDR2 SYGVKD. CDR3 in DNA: TGTGCCATCAGTGAGTTAGACAATGAGCAGTTCTTC. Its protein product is CAISELDNEQFF.

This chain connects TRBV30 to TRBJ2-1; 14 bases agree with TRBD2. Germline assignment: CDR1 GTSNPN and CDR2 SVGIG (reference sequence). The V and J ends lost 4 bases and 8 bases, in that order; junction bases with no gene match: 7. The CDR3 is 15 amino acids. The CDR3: CAWTPGTSGRDEQFF. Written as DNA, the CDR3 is TGTGCCTGGACCCCCGGGACTAGCGGGAGAGATGAGCAGTTCTTC.

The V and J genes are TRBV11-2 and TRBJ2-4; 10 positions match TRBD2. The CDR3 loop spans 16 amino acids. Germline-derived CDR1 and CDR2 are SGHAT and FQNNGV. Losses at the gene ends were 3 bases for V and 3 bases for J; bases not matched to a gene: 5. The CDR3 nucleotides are TGTGCCAGCAGCTTTCCTAGCGGGAGTGGCAAAAACATTCAGTACTTC. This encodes CASSFPSGSGKNIQYF.

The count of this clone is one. CDR3 sequence: CASSPLQNLETQYF. In DNA form, the CDR3 reads TGTGCCAGCAGCCCGTTACAGAATTTAGAGACCCAGTACTTC. The chain combines TRBV14 with TRBJ2-5; no firm D call. Trimming stripped 4 bases from V and 4 bases from J, with 13 bases between. The CDR3 is 14 residues long. The germline V gene has CDR1 SGHDN and CDR2 FVKESK.

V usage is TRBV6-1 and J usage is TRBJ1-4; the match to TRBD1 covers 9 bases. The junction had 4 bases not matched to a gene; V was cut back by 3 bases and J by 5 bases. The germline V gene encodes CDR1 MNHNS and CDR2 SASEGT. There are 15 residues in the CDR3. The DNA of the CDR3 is TGTGCCAGCAGTGACAGGGACAGGGTAAATGAAAAACTGTTTTTT. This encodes CASSDRDRVNEKLFF.

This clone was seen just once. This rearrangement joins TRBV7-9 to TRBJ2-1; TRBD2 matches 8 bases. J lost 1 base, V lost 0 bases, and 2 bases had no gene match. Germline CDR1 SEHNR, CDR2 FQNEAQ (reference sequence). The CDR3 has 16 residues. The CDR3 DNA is TGTGCCAGCAGCTTAGCGGCGGGAGGATCCTACAATGAGCAGTTCTTC. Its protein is CASSLAAGGSYNEQFF.

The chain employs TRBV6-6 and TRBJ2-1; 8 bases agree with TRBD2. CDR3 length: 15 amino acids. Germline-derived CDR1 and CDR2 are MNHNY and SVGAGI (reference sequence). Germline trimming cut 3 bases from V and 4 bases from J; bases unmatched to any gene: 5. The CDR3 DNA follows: TGTGCCAGCAGTTATGGGACTAGTATGTACAATGAGCAGTTCTTC. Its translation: CASSYGTSMYNEQFF.

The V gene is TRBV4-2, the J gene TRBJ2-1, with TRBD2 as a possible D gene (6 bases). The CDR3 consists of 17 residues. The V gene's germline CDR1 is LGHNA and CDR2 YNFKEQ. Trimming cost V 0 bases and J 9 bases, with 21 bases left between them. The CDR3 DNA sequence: TGTGCCAGCAGCCAAGATAGAGAGCGGGCCATAGTCGCTGAGCAGTTCTTC. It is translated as CASSQDRERAIVAEQFF.

CDR3: CASSETLGLSAHEQYF. CDR3 in DNA: TGTGCCAGCAGTGAGACCCTGGGGCTATCGGCTCACGAGCAGTACTTC. The rearrangement uses TRBV2 and TRBJ2-7; D is perhaps TRBD1 (5 bases). The V end lost 3 bases, the J end lost 5 bases, and 20 bases lay between the germline ends. The germline V gene encodes CDR1 SNHLY and CDR2 FYNNEI. This CDR3 contains 16 residues.

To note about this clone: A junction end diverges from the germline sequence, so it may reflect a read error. This CDR3 reads CASSLVAGGPDTQYF. The CDR3 DNA reads TGTGCTAGCAGCTTAGTAGCGGGAGGGCCAGATACGCAGTATTTT. This chain links TRBV7-7 with TRBJ2-3, with 11 bases that match TRBD2. CDR3 length: 15 amino acids. CDR1 is SSHAT and CDR2 is FNYEAQ in the germline V gene (reference sequence).

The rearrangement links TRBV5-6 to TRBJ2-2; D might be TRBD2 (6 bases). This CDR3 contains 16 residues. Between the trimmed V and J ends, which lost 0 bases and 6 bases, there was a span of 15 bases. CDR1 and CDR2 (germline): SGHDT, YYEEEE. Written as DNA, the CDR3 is TGTGCCAGCAGCTTGGTCGCGACTAGTAAGTCCGGGGAGCTGTTTTTT. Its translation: CASSLVATSKSGELFF.

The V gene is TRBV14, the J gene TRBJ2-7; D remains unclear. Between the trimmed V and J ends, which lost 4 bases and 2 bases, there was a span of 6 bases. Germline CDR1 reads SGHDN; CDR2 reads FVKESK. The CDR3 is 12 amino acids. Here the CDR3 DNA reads TGTGCCAGCAGCCCTCAACCCTACGAGCAGTACTTC. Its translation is CASSPQPYEQYF.

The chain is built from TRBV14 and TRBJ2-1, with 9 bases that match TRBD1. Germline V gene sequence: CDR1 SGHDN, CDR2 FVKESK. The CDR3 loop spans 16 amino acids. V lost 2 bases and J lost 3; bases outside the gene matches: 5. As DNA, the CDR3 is TGTGCCAGCAGCCAAAGGGGACAGGGAGGCTACAATGAGCAGTTCTTC. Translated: CASSQRGQGGYNEQFF.

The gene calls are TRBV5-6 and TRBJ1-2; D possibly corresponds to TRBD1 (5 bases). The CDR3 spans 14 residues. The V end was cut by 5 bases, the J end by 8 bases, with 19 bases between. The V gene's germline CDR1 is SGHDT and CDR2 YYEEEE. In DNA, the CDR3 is TGTGCCAGCAGTTCATCCGGGACGGCTGAGGGCTACACCTTC. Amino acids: CASSSSGTAEGYTF.

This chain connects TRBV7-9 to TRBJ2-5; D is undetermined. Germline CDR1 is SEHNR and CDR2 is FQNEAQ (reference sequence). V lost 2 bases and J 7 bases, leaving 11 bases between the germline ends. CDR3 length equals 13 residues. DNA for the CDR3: TGTGCCAGCAGCTTAACAGTGTCTCGGACCCAGTACTTC. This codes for CASSLTVSRTQYF.

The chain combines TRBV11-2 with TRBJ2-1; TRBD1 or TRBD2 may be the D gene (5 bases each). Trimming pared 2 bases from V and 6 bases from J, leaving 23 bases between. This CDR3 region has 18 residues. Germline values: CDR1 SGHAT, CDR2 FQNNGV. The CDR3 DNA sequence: TGTGCCAGCAGCTTATTGAGTCCCAGGGAAGTAGCGAGCAATGAGCAGTTCTTC. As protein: CASSLLSPREVASNEQFF.

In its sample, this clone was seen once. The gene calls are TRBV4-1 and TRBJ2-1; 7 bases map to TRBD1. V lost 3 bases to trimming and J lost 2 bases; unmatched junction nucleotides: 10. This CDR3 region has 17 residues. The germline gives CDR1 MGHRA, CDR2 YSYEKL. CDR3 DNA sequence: TGCGCCAGCAGCCACCGACCGGGGACAGCCACCTACAATGAGCAGTTCTTC. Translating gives CASSHRPGTATYNEQFF.

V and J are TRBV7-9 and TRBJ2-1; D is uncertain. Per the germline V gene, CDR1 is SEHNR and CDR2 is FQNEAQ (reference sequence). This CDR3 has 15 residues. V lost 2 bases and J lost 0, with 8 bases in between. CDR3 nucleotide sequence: TGTGCCAGCAGCTTAATTTCTGGCTCCTACAATGAGCAGTTCTTC. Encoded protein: CASSLISGSYNEQFF.